The present entry profiles one T cell receptor (beta chain) with its context. Antigen: not known. Generated by immunoSEQ multiplex PCR, the TCRdb table keeps only in-frame clones and is missing some. The sample comprises some 97,000 clones, roughly nine tenths of which are singletons, and about 1.7% rests with the top ten. The data stem from a study of T cell responses to AZD1222 COVID-19 vaccine. Study conclusions and caveats: Every sample of the repertoires postdated the peak T cell response. Receipt of two AZD1222 doses was followed by a rise in Spike-specific TCR breadth and depth. Among the donors, most were white British and more were female, and clonal diversity was possibly underestimated.

V lost 6 bases and J lost 1, with 9 bases in between. Looked up from germline, CDR1 is MNHNY and CDR2 is SVGAGI (reference sequence). This CDR3 contains 13 residues. The J gene is TRBJ1-1, the V gene TRBV6-6; a possible D gene is TRBD1 (5 bases). The source was peripheral blood, collected on day 0 of AZD1222 vaccination. The receptor was isolated from an adult in good health. The CDR3 is CASSSGSNTEAFF. CDR3 in DNA: TGTGCCAGCAGCTCAGGGTCGAACACTGAAGCTTTCTTT.